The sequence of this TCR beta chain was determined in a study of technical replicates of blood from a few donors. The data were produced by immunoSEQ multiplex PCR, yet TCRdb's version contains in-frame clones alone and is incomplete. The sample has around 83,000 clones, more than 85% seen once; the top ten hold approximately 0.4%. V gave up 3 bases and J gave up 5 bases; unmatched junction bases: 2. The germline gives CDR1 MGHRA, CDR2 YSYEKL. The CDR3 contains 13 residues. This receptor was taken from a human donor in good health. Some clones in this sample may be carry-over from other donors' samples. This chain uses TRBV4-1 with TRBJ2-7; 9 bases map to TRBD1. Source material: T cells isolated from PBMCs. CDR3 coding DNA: TGCGCCAGCAGCCAGGGACAGGGCGACGAGCAGTACTTC. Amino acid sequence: CASSQGQGDEQYF.